This record covers a single T cell receptor (beta chain). These data belong to a study of blood T cell repertoires in COVID-19. Study summary: Nucleic acid was either cDNA or gDNA, and it came from T cells, B-cell-depleted T cells, or PBMCs.

TCRdb's copy holds only in-frame clones and misses some; the assay was immunoSEQ multiplex PCR. The sample consists of around 260,000 clones, 80% to 90% of them appearing once. The CDR3 has 16 amino acids. The cohort comprised adults aged 18 to 89 years residing in 20 to 30 US areas. Donors were grouped by their self-reported clinical history. What the recovered Cohort 3 donors had was two negative PCRs, clearance, or symptom resolution. The source of this sequence is a woman younger than 45 who had recovered from COVID-19. Sequencing was done on a sample of PBMCs or T cells enriched from blood (not recorded which). The chain links TRBV21-1 to TRBJ2-5; the DNA was not compared with TRBD1, the D call given in the table. TRBV21-1 has pseudogene status. The CDR3 spells CASSKERTGLQETQYF. The CDR3 nucleotides are TGTGCCAGCAGCAAAGAGAGGACAGGCCTCCAAGAGACCCAGTACTTC.